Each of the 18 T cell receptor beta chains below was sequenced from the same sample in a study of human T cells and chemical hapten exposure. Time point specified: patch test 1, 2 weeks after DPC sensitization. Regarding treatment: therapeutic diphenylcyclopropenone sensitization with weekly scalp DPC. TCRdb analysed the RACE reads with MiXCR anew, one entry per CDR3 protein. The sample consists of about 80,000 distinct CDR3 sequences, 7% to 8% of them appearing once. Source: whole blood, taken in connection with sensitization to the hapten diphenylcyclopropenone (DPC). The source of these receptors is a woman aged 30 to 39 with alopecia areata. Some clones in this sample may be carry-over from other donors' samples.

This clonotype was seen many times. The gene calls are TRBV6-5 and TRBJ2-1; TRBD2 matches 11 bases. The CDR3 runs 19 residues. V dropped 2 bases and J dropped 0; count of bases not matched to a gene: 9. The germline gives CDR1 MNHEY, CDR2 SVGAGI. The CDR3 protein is CASSYGVAGGGTSYNEQFF. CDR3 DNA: TGTGCCAGCAGTTACGGAGTAGCGGGGGGGGGGACCTCCTACAATGAGCAGTTCTTC.

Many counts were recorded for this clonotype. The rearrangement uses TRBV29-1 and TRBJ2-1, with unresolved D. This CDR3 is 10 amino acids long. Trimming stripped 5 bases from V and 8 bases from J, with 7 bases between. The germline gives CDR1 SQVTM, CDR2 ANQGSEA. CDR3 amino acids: CSVRRDEQFF. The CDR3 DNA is TGCAGCGTTCGGCGAGATGAGCAGTTCTTC.

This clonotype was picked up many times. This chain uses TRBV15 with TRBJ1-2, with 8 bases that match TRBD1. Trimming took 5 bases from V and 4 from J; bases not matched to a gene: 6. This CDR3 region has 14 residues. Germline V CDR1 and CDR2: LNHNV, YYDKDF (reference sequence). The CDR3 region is CATSGRTGRYGYTF. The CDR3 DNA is TGTGCCACCAGCGGAAGGACAGGGCGCTATGGCTACACCTTC.

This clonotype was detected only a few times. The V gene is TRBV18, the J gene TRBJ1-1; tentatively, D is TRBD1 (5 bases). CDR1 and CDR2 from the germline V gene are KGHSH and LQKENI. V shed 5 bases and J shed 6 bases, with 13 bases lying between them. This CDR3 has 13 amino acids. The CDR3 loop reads CASSSGPGPEAFF. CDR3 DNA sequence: TGTGCCAGCTCATCGGGGCCGGGCCCTGAAGCTTTCTTT.

The CDR3 region has the DNA TGTGCCAGCTCACTCACCTTGCCCTCTTCATCAGATACGCAGTATTTT. Translation gives CASSLTLPSSSDTQYF. This chain connects TRBV18 to TRBJ2-3; D gene uncertain. The germline gives CDR1 KGHSH, CDR2 LQKENI. The V end was cut by 4 bases, the J end by 4 bases, with 18 bases between. CDR3 length: 16 residues.

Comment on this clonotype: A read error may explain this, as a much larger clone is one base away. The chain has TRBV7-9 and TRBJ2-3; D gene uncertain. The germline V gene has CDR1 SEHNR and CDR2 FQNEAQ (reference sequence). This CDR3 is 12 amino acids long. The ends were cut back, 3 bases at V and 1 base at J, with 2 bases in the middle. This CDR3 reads CASSFRTDTQYF. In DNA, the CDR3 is TGTGCCAGCAGCTTTCGCACAGATACGCAGTATTTT.

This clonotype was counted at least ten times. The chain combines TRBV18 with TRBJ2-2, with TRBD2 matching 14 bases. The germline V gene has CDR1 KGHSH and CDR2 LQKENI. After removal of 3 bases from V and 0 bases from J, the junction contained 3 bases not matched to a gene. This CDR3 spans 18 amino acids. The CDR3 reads CASSPPGLAGANTGELFF. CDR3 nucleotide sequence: TGTGCCAGCTCACCCCCGGGACTAGCGGGGGCGAACACCGGGGAGCTGTTTTTT.

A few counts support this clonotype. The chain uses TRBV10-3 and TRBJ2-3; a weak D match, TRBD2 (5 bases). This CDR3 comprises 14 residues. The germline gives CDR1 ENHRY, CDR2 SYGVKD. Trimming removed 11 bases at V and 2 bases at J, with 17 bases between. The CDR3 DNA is TGTGCCTCCGGGATGGCAGGACCCACAGATACGCAGTATTTT. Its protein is CASGMAGPTDTQYF.

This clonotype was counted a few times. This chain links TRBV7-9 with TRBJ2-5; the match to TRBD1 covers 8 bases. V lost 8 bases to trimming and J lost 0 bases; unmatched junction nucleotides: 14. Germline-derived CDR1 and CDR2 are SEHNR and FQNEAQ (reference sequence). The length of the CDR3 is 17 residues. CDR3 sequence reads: CASLRALDRAYQETQYF. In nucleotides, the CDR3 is TGTGCCAGCCTCCGGGCCCTGGACAGGGCTTACCAAGAGACCCAGTACTTC.

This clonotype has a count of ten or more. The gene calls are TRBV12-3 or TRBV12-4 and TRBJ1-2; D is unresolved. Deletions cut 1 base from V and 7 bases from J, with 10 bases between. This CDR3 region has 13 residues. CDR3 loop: CASSLGVMGGYTF. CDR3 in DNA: TGTGCCAGCAGTTTAGGGGTTATGGGTGGCTACACCTTC.

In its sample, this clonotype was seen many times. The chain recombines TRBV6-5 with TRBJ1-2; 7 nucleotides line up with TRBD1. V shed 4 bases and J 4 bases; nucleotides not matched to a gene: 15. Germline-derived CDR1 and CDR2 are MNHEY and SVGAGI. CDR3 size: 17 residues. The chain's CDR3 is CASSWIIGTALTYGYTF. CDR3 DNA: TGTGCCAGCAGTTGGATTATCGGGACAGCCCTTACCTATGGCTACACCTTC.

This CDR3 is CASSYGTGVMNTEAFF. CDR3 nucleotide sequence: TGTGCCAGCAGTTACGGGACAGGCGTTATGAACACTGAAGCTTTCTTT. The chain has TRBV6-5 and TRBJ1-1, with 8 positions matching TRBD1. Losses at the gene ends were 2 bases for V and 0 bases for J; bases not matched to a gene: 5. This CDR3 spans 16 amino acids. Germline assignment: CDR1 MNHEY and CDR2 SVGAGI.

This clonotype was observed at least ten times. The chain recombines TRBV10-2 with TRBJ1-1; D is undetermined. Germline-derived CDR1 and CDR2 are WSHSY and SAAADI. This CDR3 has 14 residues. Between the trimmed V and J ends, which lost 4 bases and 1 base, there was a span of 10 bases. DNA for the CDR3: TGCGCCAGCAGTGCCGATGGGAGGAACACTGAAGCTTTCTTT. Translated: CASSADGRNTEAFF.

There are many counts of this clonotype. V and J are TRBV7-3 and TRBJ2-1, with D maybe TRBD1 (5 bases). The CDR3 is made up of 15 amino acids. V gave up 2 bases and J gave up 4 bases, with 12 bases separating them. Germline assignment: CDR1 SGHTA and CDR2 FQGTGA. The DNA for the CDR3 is TGTGCCAGCAGCTTATCAGGGCCGGAATACAATGAGCAGTTCTTC. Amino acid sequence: CASSLSGPEYNEQFF. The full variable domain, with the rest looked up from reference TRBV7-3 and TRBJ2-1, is GAGVSQTPSNKVTEKGKYVELRCDPISGHTALYWYRQSLGQGPEFLIYFQGTGAADDSGLPNDRFFAVRPEGSVSTLKIQRTERGDSAVYLCASSLSGPEYNEQFFGPGTRLTVL.

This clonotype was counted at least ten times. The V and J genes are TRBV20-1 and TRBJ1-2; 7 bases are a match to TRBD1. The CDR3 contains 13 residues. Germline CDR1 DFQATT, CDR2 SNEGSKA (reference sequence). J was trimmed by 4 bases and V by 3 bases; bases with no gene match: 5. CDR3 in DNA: TGCAGTGCTAGTTGGGGACAGAGCTATGGCTACACCTTC. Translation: CSASWGQSYGYTF.

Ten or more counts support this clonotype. CDR3 region: CSAGTVEETQYF. CDR3 DNA: TGCAGCGCTGGGACAGTAGAAGAGACCCAGTACTTC. The chain uses TRBV29-1 and TRBJ2-5; 7 positions agree with TRBD1. J was trimmed by 3 bases and V by 7 bases; bases with no gene match: 5. The CDR3 is 12 residues long. Germline lookup yields CDR1 SQVTM and CDR2 ANQGSEA.

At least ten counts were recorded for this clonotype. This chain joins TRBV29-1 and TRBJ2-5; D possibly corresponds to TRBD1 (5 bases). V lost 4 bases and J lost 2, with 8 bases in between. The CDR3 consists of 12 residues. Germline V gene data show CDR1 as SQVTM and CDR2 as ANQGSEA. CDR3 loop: CSVGTPQETQYF. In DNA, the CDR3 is TGCAGCGTTGGGACACCTCAAGAGACCCAGTACTTC.

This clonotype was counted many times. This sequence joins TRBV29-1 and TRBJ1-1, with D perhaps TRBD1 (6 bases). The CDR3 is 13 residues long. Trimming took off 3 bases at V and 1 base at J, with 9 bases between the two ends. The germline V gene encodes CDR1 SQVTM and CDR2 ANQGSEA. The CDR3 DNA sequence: TGCAGCGTTGACAAGACAGGGAACACTGAAGCTTTCTTT. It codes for CSVDKTGNTEAFF.